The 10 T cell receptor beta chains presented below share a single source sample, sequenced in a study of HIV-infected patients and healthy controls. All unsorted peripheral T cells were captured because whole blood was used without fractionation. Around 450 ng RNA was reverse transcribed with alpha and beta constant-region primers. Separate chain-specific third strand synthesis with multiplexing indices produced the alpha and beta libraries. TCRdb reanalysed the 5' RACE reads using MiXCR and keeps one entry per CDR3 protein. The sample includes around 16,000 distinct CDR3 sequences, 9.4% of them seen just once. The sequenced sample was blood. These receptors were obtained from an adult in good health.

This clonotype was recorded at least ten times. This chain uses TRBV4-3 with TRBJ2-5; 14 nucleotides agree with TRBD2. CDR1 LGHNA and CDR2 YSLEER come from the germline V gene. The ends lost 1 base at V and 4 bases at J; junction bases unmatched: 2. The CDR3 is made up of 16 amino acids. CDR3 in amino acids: CASSQGLAGGPETQYF. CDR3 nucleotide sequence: TGCGCCAGCAGCCAAGGACTAGCGGGAGGGCCAGAGACCCAGTACTTC.

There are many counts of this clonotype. CDR3: CASSRVGQGQTQYF. CDR3 coding DNA: TGTGCCAGCAGCCGGGTAGGACAGGGCCAGACCCAGTACTTC. The J gene is TRBJ2-5, the V gene TRBV3-1; 8 positions match TRBD1. After removal of 4 bases from V and 6 bases from J, the junction contained 7 bases not matched to a gene. The CDR3 extends over 14 amino acids. Germline CDR1 is LGHDT and CDR2 is YNNKEL (reference sequence).

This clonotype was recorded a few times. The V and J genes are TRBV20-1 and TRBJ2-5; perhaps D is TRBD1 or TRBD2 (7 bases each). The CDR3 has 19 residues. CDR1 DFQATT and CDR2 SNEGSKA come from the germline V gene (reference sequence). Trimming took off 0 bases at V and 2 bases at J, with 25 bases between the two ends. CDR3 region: CSARDGGGRGRGVQETQYF. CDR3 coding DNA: TGCAGTGCTAGAGATGGGGGGGGCAGGGGGAGAGGCGTACAAGAGACCCAGTACTTC.

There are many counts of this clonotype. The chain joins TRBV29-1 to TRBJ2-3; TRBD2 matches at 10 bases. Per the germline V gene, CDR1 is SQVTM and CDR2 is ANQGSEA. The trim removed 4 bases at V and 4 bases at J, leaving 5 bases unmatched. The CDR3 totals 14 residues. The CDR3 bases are TGCAGCGTTGTAAGCGGGAGGGCCCCAGATACGCAGTATTTT. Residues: CSVVSGRAPDTQYF.

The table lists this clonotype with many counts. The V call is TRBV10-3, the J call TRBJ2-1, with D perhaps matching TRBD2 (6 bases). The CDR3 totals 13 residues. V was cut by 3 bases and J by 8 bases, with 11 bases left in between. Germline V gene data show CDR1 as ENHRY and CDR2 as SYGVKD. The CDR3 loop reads CAISELALDEQFF. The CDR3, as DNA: TGTGCCATCAGTGAACTAGCTCTCGATGAGCAGTTCTTC.

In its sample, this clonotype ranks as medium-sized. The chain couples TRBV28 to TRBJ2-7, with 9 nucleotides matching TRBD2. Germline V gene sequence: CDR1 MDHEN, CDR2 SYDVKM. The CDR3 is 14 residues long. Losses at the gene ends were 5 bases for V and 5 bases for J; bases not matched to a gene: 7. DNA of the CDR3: TGTGCCAGCAGTGACGGCGGGAGGGTAGACGAGCAGTACTTC. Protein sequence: CASSDGGRVDEQYF.

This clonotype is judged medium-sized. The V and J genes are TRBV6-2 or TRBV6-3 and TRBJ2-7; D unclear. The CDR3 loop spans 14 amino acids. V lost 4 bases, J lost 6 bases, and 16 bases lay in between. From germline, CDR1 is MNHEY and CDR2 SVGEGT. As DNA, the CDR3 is TGTGCCAGCAGTTGGGTCCAATATACCGGCGAGCAGTACGTC. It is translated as CASSWVQYTGEQYV.

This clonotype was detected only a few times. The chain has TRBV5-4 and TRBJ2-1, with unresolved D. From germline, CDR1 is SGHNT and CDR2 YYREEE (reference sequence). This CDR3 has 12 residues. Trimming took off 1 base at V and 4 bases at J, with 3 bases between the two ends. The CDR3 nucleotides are TGTGCCAGCAGCTTGTTGTACAATGAGCAGTTCTTC. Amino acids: CASSLLYNEQFF.

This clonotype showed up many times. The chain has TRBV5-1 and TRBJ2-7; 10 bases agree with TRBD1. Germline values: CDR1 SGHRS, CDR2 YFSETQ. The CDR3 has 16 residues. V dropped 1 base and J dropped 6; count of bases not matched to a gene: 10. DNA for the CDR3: TGCGCCAGCAGCTTGTCCCCAGGACAGGGGGGGGTCGAGCAGTACTTC. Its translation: CASSLSPGQGGVEQYF.

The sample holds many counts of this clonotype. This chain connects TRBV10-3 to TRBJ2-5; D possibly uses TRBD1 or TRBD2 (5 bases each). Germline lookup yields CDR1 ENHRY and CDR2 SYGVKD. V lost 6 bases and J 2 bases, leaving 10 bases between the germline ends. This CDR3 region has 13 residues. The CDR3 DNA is TGTGCCATCAGGGAGGACATTCAAGAGACCCAGTACTTC. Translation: CAIREDIQETQYF.